Following are 28 T cell receptor beta chains from one sample sequenced in a study of cytomegalovirus exposure and HLA in healthy donors. The PCR ran on 60 Vbeta and 13 Jbeta primers. Data came from immunoSEQ multiplex PCR; TCRdb stores just in-frame clones and leaves some out. Here the sample table reports around 35,000 clones. The specimen sequenced was PBMCs. These receptors all stem from a woman in her thirties or forties in good health and CMV-seropositive.

This chain uses TRBV7-9 with TRBJ2-7; a weak D match, TRBD2 (7 bases). Germline V gene data show CDR1 as SEHNR and CDR2 as FQNEAQ (reference sequence). V gave up 6 bases and J gave up 7 bases, with 22 bases separating them. The CDR3 has 15 residues. CDR3 sequence (DNA): TGTGCCAGCAGTAGGGGGGGTGAGCGTCTTGGGGAGCAGTACTTC. This translates into CASSRGGERLGEQYF.

V is TRBV28 and J is TRBJ2-7, with TRBD2 matching 12 bases. Germline CDR1 MDHEN, CDR2 SYDVKM. Trimming at V came to 10 bases and at J to 9 bases, leaving 10 bases not matched to a gene. The CDR3 spans 13 residues. The CDR3 reads CATGLAGTEGQYF. CDR3 bases: TGTGCCACCGGACTAGCGGGGACTGAGGGGCAGTACTTC.

The chain is built from TRBV29-1 and TRBJ2-3; 8 bases agree with TRBD1. There are 15 residues in the CDR3. The J segment lost 3 bases and the V segment lost 3 bases, leaving 8 bases of the junction unmatched. Germline V CDR1 and CDR2: SQVTM, ANQGSEA. The CDR3 region has the DNA TGCAGCGTTGACGGCCAGGGGGCGCTTACAGATACGCAGTATTTT. Amino acid sequence: CSVDGQGALTDTQYF.

The chain recombines TRBV30 with TRBJ1-1, with no clear D. The germline CDR1 and CDR2 sequences are GTSNPN and SVGIG (reference sequence). This CDR3 contains 13 residues. V shed 0 bases and J shed 0 bases, with 5 bases lying between them. The CDR3: CAWSVFMNTEAFF. The CDR3 coding sequence is TGTGCCTGGAGTGTCTTTATGAACACTGAAGCTTTCTTT. The full variable domain, with the rest looked up from reference TRBV30 and TRBJ1-1, is SQTIHQWPATLVQPVGSPLSLECTVEGTSNPNLYWYRQAAGRGLQLLFYSVGIGQISSEVPQNLSASRPQDRQFILSSKKLLLSDSGFYLCAWSVFMNTEAFFGQGTRLTVV.

The rearrangement uses TRBV28 and TRBJ2-2; D is perhaps TRBD1 (6 bases). The CDR3 has 16 amino acids. The V end was cut by 10 bases, the J end by 0 bases, with 18 bases between. CDR1 MDHEN and CDR2 SYDVKM come from the germline V gene. The CDR3 nucleotides are TGTGCCACCCGCCCACAGGGAGCCTCGAACACCGGGGAGCTGTTTTTT. Protein product: CATRPQGASNTGELFF.

CDR3 sequence: CASSLRTGGFYEQYF. In DNA, the CDR3 is TGTGCCAGCAGTTTAAGGACAGGGGGATTCTACGAGCAGTACTTC. The rearrangement links TRBV27 to TRBJ2-7; TRBD1 agrees at 10 bases. Germline V lookup: CDR1 MNHEY, CDR2 SMNVEV (reference sequence). The junction had 4 bases not matched to a gene; V was cut back by 2 bases and J by 3 bases. This CDR3 has 15 residues.

The chain uses TRBV7-3 and TRBJ2-7, with TRBD2 matching over 7 bases. CDR1 and CDR2 (germline): SGHTA, FQGTGA. The V gene end was trimmed by 2 bases and the J gene end by 6 bases; junction bases not matched to a gene: 10. The CDR3 is 15 residues long. This CDR3 is CASSLFGRESSEQYF. CDR3 in DNA: TGTGCCAGCAGCTTATTCGGGCGGGAGTCAAGCGAGCAGTACTTC. Full variable domain (remainder filled in from reference TRBV7-3 and TRBJ2-7): GAGVSQTPSNKVTEKGKYVELRCDPISGHTALYWYRQSLGQGPEFLIYFQGTGAADDSGLPNDRFFAVRPEGSVSTLKIQRTERGDSAVYLCASSLFGRESSEQYFGPGTRLTVT.

The chain recombines TRBV11-1 with TRBJ2-1; D possibly corresponds to TRBD1 (6 bases). The V gene's germline CDR1 is SGHAT and CDR2 FQDESV (reference sequence). The ends were cut back, 8 bases at V and 6 bases at J, with 17 bases in the middle. The CDR3 spans 14 residues. The CDR3 reads CASGDILGGNEQFF. CDR3 bases: TGTGCCAGCGGCGACATCTTAGGGGGCAATGAGCAGTTCTTC.

CDR3 in DNA: TGCGCCAGCAGCTCCACGGGACAGGGGGCAGGGACCGGGGAGCTGTTTTTT. It is translated as CASSSTGQGAGTGELFF. The gene calls are TRBV5-1 and TRBJ2-2; 12 nucleotides line up with TRBD1. CDR1 SGHRS and CDR2 YFSETQ come from the germline V gene. V shed 3 bases and J 5 bases; nucleotides not matched to a gene: 8. This CDR3 is 17 amino acids long.

The V gene is TRBV19, the J gene TRBJ2-3, with D unresolved. Germline CDR1 reads LNHDA; CDR2 reads SQIVND (reference sequence). V gave up 6 bases and J gave up 3 bases, with 13 bases separating them. This CDR3 comprises 14 residues. CDR3 sequence (DNA): TGTGCCAGTAGCGCCTCAGCCGGGACAGATACGCAGTATTTT. The encoded protein is CASSASAGTDTQYF.

This chain links TRBV19 with TRBJ2-7; 8 nucleotides line up with TRBD1. J was trimmed by 5 bases and V by 5 bases; bases with no gene match: 5. The germline V gene has CDR1 LNHDA and CDR2 SQIVND (reference sequence). The CDR3 runs to 13 residues. The CDR3 DNA follows: TGTGCCAGTAGTGGACAGGGTTCGAACGAGCAGTACTTC. Residues: CASSGQGSNEQYF.

V usage is TRBV4-1 and J usage is TRBJ1-4; 10 bases map to TRBD1. V shed 0 bases, J shed 7 bases, and the junction held 8 bases outside the gene matches. This CDR3 region has 17 residues. In germline, CDR1 is MGHRA, CDR2 YSYEKL. The CDR3: CASSQDTDRGHGEKLFF. CDR3 bases: TGCGCCAGCAGCCAAGATACCGACAGGGGGCATGGTGAAAAACTGTTTTTT.

The V and J genes are TRBV28 and TRBJ1-2; TRBD1 matches 9 bases. The V gene's germline CDR1 is MDHEN and CDR2 SYDVKM. Trimming removed 1 base from V and 11 bases from J; junction bases left unmatched: 5. CDR3 length: 13 amino acids. In nucleotides, the CDR3 is TGTGCCAGCAGTTTATTAGGACAGGGGAGATACACCTTC. Translation: CASSLLGQGRYTF.

J is TRBJ2-7 and V is TRBV6-1; 9 nucleotides align to TRBD2. Germline trimming cut 7 bases from V and 4 bases from J; bases unmatched to any gene: 11. CDR1 is MNHNS, CDR2 SASEGT, per germline. The CDR3 runs 15 residues. The CDR3 here is CASKNAGGPDYEQYF. CDR3 in DNA: TGTGCCAGCAAGAACGCGGGGGGGCCTGATTACGAGCAGTACTTC.

The gene calls are TRBV4-2 and TRBJ2-1; 9 nucleotides line up with TRBD2. V lost 0 bases and J lost 4; bases outside the gene matches: 4. Germline-derived CDR1 and CDR2 are LGHNA and YNFKEQ. CDR3 length: 16 residues. The CDR3 DNA follows: TGTGCCAGCAGCCAAGACTCGCGGGAGGGTTACAATGAGCAGTTCTTC. Translation: CASSQDSREGYNEQFF.

The chain employs TRBV5-8 and TRBJ2-5; TRBD2 matches 7 bases. With V trimmed by 3 bases and J by 1 base, 6 bases remained unmatched. Germline CDR1 reads SGHTS; CDR2 reads YDEGEE. The CDR3 sequence is 15 residues long. As DNA, the CDR3 is TGTGCCAGCAGCTCCGCGTCTAGCGGCCAAGAGACCCAGTACTTC. Encoded protein: CASSSASSGQETQYF.

The V gene is TRBV7-2, the J gene TRBJ1-1; 7 bases fit TRBD1. The CDR3 covers 15 residues. Germline values: CDR1 SGHTA, CDR2 FQGNSA. V shed 4 bases and J 1 base; nucleotides not matched to a gene: 6. The CDR3 DNA reads as TGTGCCAGCAGCTGGCAAGGGACAGCGAACACTGAAGCTTTCTTT. Amino acids: CASSWQGTANTEAFF. Complete variable domain (other parts from reference TRBV7-2 and TRBJ1-1): GAGVSQSPSNKVTEKGKDVELRCDPISGHTALYWYRQSLGQGLEFLIYFQGNSAPDKSGLPSDRFSAERTGGSVSTLTIQRTQQEDSAVYLCASSWQGTANTEAFFGQGTRLTVV.

V and J are TRBV19 and TRBJ2-7; the match to TRBD1 covers 10 bases. Germline loops: CDR1 LNHDA, CDR2 SQIVND (reference sequence). V was clipped by 7 bases and J by 6 bases; unmatched bases: 9. This CDR3 is 14 amino acids long. The CDR3 region is CASTRGQGVTEQYF. DNA for the CDR3: TGTGCCAGTACCCGAGGACAGGGGGTTACCGAGCAGTACTTC.

The chain couples TRBV4-1 to TRBJ2-5, with 15 bases fitting TRBD2. This CDR3 contains 18 residues. Germline CDR1 is MGHRA and CDR2 is YSYEKL. The junction had 9 bases not matched to a gene; V was cut back by 2 bases and J by 5 bases. The CDR3 DNA follows: TGCGCCAGCAGCCAAACCGGGACTAGCGGGGGGACTGGTGAGACCCAGTACTTC. As protein: CASSQTGTSGGTGETQYF.

V gene TRBV28 combines with J gene TRBJ2-7; 14 bases are shared with TRBD2. This CDR3 has 17 amino acids. From germline, CDR1 is MDHEN and CDR2 SYDVKM. V trimming: 5 bases; J trimming: 3 bases; junction bases outside the gene matches: 9. The CDR3, as DNA: TGTGCCAGCAGTCCTGGACTAGCGGGGGGCTCTCGCTACGAGCAGTACTTC. It specifies CASSPGLAGGSRYEQYF.

This chain connects TRBV5-1 to TRBJ2-3; possible D gene TRBD2, 7 bases. This CDR3 comprises 15 residues. The germline V gene has CDR1 SGHRS and CDR2 YFSETQ. With 0 bases removed from V and 3 bases from J, the gap between germline ends came to 11 bases. The chain's CDR3 is CASSLDGGRTDTQYF. The CDR3 DNA follows: TGCGCCAGCAGCTTGGACGGGGGGCGTACAGATACGCAGTATTTT.

The chain uses TRBV6-5 and TRBJ2-7, with a weak D call TRBD2 (6 bases). Per the germline V gene, CDR1 is MNHEY and CDR2 is SVGAGI. This CDR3 contains 13 residues. Trimming took 10 bases from V and 3 from J, leaving 16 bases between them. CDR3 DNA sequence: TGTGCCACGAGGGCAGGAGGGTTCTACGAGCAGTACTTC. This gives the protein CATRAGGFYEQYF.

The V gene is TRBV5-4, the J gene TRBJ2-1; 9 bases line up with TRBD2. The germline gives CDR1 SGHNT, CDR2 YYREEE (reference sequence). This CDR3 is 17 amino acids long. The V gene end was trimmed by 5 bases and the J gene end by 2 bases; junction bases not matched to a gene: 11. The CDR3 is CASSAPPLAGAYNEQFF. Written as DNA, the CDR3 is TGTGCCAGCAGTGCGCCTCCCTTAGCGGGAGCCTACAATGAGCAGTTCTTC.

This chain links TRBV6-5 with TRBJ2-7; 9 nucleotides align to TRBD2. With 6 bases clipped from V and 3 bases from J, the junction kept 9 bases outside the gene matches. Germline CDR1 MNHEY, CDR2 SVGAGI. The CDR3 contains 15 residues. This chain's CDR3 is CASRVGASGVYEQYF. In DNA form, the CDR3 reads TGTGCCAGCAGGGTCGGGGCTAGCGGGGTCTACGAGCAGTACTTC.

The chain is built from TRBV7-7 and TRBJ2-5; 10 nucleotides align to TRBD1. The trim removed 5 bases at V and 5 bases at J, leaving 8 bases unmatched. Germline CDR1 and CDR2: SSHAT and FNYEAQ (reference sequence). CDR3 length: 15 residues. CDR3 bases: TGTGCCAGCAGCCCCTCGGGACAGGGGACGGAGACCCAGTACTTC. It yields the protein CASSPSGQGTETQYF.

The J gene is TRBJ1-2, the V gene TRBV2; D possibly corresponds to TRBD1 (5 bases). V was clipped by 3 bases and J by 0 bases, with 17 bases between them. Germline assignment: CDR1 SNHLY and CDR2 FYNNEI. This CDR3 region has 17 residues. The CDR3 protein is CASSETGGTGANYGYTF. The CDR3 DNA sequence: TGTGCCAGCAGTGAGACCGGCGGGACCGGAGCTAACTATGGCTACACCTTC.

This chain links TRBV9 with TRBJ1-1, with D hard to call. V was clipped by 0 bases and J by 4 bases, with 10 bases between them. The CDR3 totals 14 residues. The V gene's germline CDR1 is SGDLS and CDR2 YYNGEE. The CDR3 here is CASSVGGVRTEAFF. Here the CDR3 DNA reads TGTGCCAGCAGCGTAGGCGGGGTCCGCACTGAAGCTTTCTTT. Full variable domain (remainder filled in from reference TRBV9 and TRBJ1-1): DSGVTQTPKHLITATGQRVTLRCSPRSGDLSVYWYQQSLDQGLQFLIQYYNGEERAKGNILERFSAQQFPDLHSELNLSSLELGDSALYFCASSVGGVRTEAFFGQGTRLTVV.

The chain recombines TRBV10-3 with TRBJ1-1; D is possibly TRBD1 (5 bases). The V and J ends lost 0 bases and 10 bases respectively, with 12 bases between them. Germline V gives CDR1 ENHRY, CDR2 SYGVKD. This CDR3 spans 13 amino acids. The CDR3 region has the DNA TGTGCCATCAGTGAGTCGGAGGGCGGGGCAGCTTTCTTT. It specifies CAISESEGGAAFF.